This T cell receptor beta chain was obtained from a study of blood T cell repertoires in COVID-19. The overall study: The United States, Italy and Spain supplied acute and convalescent COVID-19 samples.

The assay was immunoSEQ multiplex PCR, and TCRdb's table has in-frame clones only and misses some. The top ten clones hold about 7% of a sample with some 240,000 clones, about 85% of them seen once. Germline CDR1 and CDR2: SGHVS and FNYEAQ. The germline V and J ends were trimmed by 0 bases and 6 bases, with 9 bases remaining between them. This CDR3 region has 15 residues. This chain links TRBV7-6 with TRBJ1-6; D not certain. This TCR was sampled from a man between 60 and 70 years old who had recovered from COVID-19. Specimen: peripheral blood. CDR3 in amino acids: CASSLAGRGNSPLHF. The CDR3 DNA is TGTGCCAGCAGCTTAGCCGGACGGGGTAATTCACCCCTCCACTTT.